This note documents a single TCR beta chain sequence. Trimming pared 2 bases from V and 6 bases from J, leaving 17 bases between. Germline values: CDR1 SGHVS, CDR2 FNYEAQ. This CDR3 region has 15 residues. What was amplified from RNA transcripts were TCR beta CDR3 regions. The HTBI primer set served for first-round RT-PCR of the TCR CDR3. MiXCR was run by TCRdb on the multiplex PCR reads, yielding one entry per CDR3 protein. The repertoire holds hundreds of thousands of distinct CDR3 sequences, 35% to 45% seen once, with approximately 10% in the top ten. These data belong to a study of T cells in Graves' hyperthyroidism and ophthalmopathy.

The sample was blood. The chain recombines TRBV7-6 with TRBJ2-7; no clear D gene. The TCR sequence derives from a man in his late teens or twenties with Graves' hyperthyroidism. CDR3 coding DNA: TGTGCCAGCAGCTTACAAGGAAGCCCCCCTGGCGAGCAGTACTTC. Translated, it gives CASSLQGSPPGEQYF.